The rows below give T cell receptor beta chains drawn from one sample of a study of blood T cell repertoires in COVID-19. Measured with immunoSEQ multiplex PCR; TCRdb has only the in-frame clones, and not every one. Counted here are 200,000 to 300,000 clones, about 82% occurring once; the ten biggest clones make up 5.5% to 7.5%. Sequencing was performed on peripheral blood. The receptors originated from a woman aged 60 to 75 with active or convalescent COVID-19. Both conserved end residues are part of each CDR3. D genes are given only for firm matches. Clone size, where shown, is once, few, many, or a class for clones that have expanded.

>TRBV6-5|15|NA|TRBD1|TRBJ1-1
CAFDRSGQGRFEAFF
TGTGCCTTTGATAGGTCGGGACAGGGGAGGTTTGAAGCTTTCTTT
>TRBV10-3|14|NA|NA|TRBJ2-3
CAISGRGSTDTQYF
TGTGCCATCAGTGGCCGAGGAAGCACAGATACGCAGTATTTT
>TRBV4-1|15|NA|TRBD1|TRBJ2-5
CASSQPGQGGETQYF
TGCGCCAGCAGCCAGCCGGGACAGGGAGGGGAGACCCAGTACTTC
>TRBV11-3|13|NA|NA|TRBJ1-2
CASSYRYNYGYTF
TGTGCCAGCAGCTACAGATATAACTATGGCTACACCTTC
>TRBV6-5|13|NA|TRBD1|TRBJ1-1
CASSQGQGYEAFF
TGTGCCAGCAGTCAGGGACAGGGTTATGAAGCTTTCTTT
>TRBV4-2|19|NA|NA|TRBJ2-3
CASSQEGSAERIGTDTQYF
TGTGCCAGCAGCCAAGAGGGTAGTGCGGAGCGGATAGGGACAGATACGCAGTATTTT
>TRBV6-5|16|NA|TRBD2|TRBJ2-2
CASSYSNPAGSGELFF
TGTGCCAGCAGTTACTCGAATCCAGCGGGGAGTGGGGAGCTGTTTTTT
>TRBV11-2|16|NA|TRBD1|TRBJ1-1
CASSEGTGEKNTEAFF
TGTGCCAGCAGCGAAGGGACAGGGGAGAAGAACACTGAAGCTTTCTTT
>TRBV7-9|16|NA|TRBD1|TRBJ2-1
CASSPTPGQGLNEQFF
TGTGCCAGCAGCCCAACCCCGGGACAGGGGCTCAATGAGCAGTTCTTC
>TRBV5-1|14|NA|TRBD1|TRBJ1-3
CASSFDRGGNTIYF
TGCGCCAGCAGCTTTGACAGGGGTGGAAACACCATATATTTT
>TRBV2|13|NA|TRBD2|TRBJ2-5
CASGGGHQETQYF
TGTGCCAGCGGGGGGGGACACCAAGAGACCCAGTACTTC
>TRBV2|14|few|TRBD1|TRBJ1-2
CASTRDSANYGYTF
TGTGCCAGCACCCGGGACAGCGCTAACTATGGCTACACCTTC
>TRBV6-4|16|NA|TRBD2|TRBJ2-1
CASSDLLAGLYNEQFF
TGTGCCAGCAGTGATCTACTAGCGGGGCTCTACAATGAGCAGTTCTTC
>TRBV28|17|NA|TRBD1|TRBJ1-4
CASSSSLRQGRAEKLFF
TGTGCCAGCAGTTCCTCCCTCAGACAGGGACGCGCTGAAAAACTGTTTTTT
>TRBV18|16|NA|NA|TRBJ1-1
CASSPSGVGANTEAFF
TGTGCCAGCTCACCTTCAGGGGTTGGGGCCAACACTGAAGCTTTCTTT
>TRBV2|14|NA|NA|TRBJ2-3
CASSWSSYTDTQYF
TGTGCCAGCAGTTGGAGTAGTTACACAGATACGCAGTATTTT
>TRBV28|16|NA|TRBD1|TRBJ2-3
CASSLGTGPWTDTQYF
TGTGCCAGCAGTTTGGGGACAGGGCCTTGGACAGATACGCAGTATTTT
>TRBV6-4|18|NA|NA|TRBJ1-2
CASSEVQGPELLNYGYTF
TGTGCCAGCAGTGAGGTACAGGGTCCAGAGTTACTTAACTATGGCTACACCTTC
>TRBV18|15|once|TRBD1|TRBJ2-2
CASSRTGGATGELFF
TGTGCCAGCTCACGGACAGGGGGCGCAACCGGGGAGCTGTTTTTT
>TRBV30|13|NA|NA|TRBJ2-4
CAGNLAEGGFQYF
TGTGCCGGGAATCTAGCGGAGGGGGGGTTTCAGTACTTC
>TRBV10-1|13|NA|NA|TRBJ1-5
CASSEPSNQPQHF
TGCGCCAGCAGTGAGCCAAGCAATCAGCCCCAGCATTTT
>TRBV29-1|17|NA|TRBD2|TRBJ2-7
CSVEDAIAGGPYYEQYF
TGCAGCGTTGAAGATGCGATAGCGGGAGGGCCTTACTACGAGCAGTACTTC
>TRBV5-1|15|once|NA|TRBJ2-1
CASSLEGVTYNEQFF
TGCGCCAGCAGCTTGGAAGGGGTCACCTACAATGAGCAGTTCTTC
>TRBV6-5|15|NA|TRBD2|TRBJ2-1
CASSPGTSALNEQFF
TGTGCCAGCAGCCCCGGGACTAGCGCCCTCAATGAGCAGTTCTTC
>TRBV28|15|NA|TRBD2|TRBJ2-3
CASSVGERGVDTQYF
TGTGCCAGCAGTGTAGGGGAGCGGGGGGTTGATACGCAGTATTTT
>TRBV5-1|14|once|NA|TRBJ1-1
CASSLQGQDTEAFF
TGCGCCAGCAGCTTGCAGGGGCAGGACACTGAAGCTTTCTTT
>TRBV19|17|NA|TRBD1|TRBJ1-5
CASSITTGTGRDQPQHF
TGTGCCAGTAGTATCACCACCGGGACAGGAAGGGATCAGCCCCAGCATTTT